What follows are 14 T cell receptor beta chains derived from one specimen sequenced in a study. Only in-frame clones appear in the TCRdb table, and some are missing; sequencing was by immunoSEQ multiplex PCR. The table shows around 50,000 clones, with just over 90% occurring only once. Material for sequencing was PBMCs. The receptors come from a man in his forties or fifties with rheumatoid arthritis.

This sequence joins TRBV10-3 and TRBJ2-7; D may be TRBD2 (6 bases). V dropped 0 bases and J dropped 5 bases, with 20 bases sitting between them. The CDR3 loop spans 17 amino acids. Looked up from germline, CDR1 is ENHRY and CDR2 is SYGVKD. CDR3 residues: CAISESPPFVGGDEQYF. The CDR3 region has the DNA TGTGCCATCAGTGAGTCCCCGCCATTCGTCGGAGGGGACGAGCAGTACTTC.

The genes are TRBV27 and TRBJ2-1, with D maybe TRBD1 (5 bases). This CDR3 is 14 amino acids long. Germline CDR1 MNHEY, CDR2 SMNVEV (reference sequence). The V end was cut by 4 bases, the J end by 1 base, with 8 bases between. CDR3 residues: CASSSQGSYNEQFF. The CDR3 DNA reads TGTGCCAGCAGTTCGCAGGGATCCTACAATGAGCAGTTCTTC.

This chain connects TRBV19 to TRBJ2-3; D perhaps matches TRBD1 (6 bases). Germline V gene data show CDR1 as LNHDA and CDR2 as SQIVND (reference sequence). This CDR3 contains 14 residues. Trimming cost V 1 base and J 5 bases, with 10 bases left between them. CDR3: CASSIAGARDTQYF. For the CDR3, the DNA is TGTGCCAGTAGTATAGCAGGGGCCAGAGATACGCAGTATTTT.

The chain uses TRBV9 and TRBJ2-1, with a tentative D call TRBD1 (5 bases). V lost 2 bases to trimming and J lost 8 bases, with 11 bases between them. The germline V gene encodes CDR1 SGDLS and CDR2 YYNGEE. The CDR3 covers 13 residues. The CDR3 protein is CASSVDWGDEQFF. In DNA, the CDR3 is TGTGCCAGCAGCGTTGACTGGGGCGATGAGCAGTTCTTC.

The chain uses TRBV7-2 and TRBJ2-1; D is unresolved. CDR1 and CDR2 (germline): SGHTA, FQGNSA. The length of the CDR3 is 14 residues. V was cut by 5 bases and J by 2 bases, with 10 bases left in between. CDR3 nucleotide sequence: TGTGCCAGCAGCAAAAGGACCACCTACAATGAGCAGTTCTTC. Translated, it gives CASSKRTTYNEQFF.

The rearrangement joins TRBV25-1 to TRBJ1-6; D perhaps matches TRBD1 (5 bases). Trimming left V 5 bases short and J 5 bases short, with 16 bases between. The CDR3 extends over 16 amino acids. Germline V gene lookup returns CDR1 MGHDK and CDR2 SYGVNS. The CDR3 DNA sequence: TGTGCCAGCAGTCTCTCTCGGACATTTAATAATTCACCCCTCCACTTT. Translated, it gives CASSLSRTFNNSPLHF.

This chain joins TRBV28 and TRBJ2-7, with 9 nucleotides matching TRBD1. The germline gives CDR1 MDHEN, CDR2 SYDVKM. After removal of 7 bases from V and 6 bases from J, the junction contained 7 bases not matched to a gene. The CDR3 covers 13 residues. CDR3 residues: CASNWMDRGEQYF. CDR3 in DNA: TGTGCCAGCAATTGGATGGACAGGGGCGAGCAGTACTTC.

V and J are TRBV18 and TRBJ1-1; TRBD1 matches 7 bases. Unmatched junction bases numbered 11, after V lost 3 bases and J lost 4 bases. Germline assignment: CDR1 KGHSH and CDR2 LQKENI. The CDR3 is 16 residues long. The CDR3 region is CASSPGTDRMGTEAFF. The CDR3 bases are TGTGCCAGCTCACCTGGAACGGACAGGATGGGCACTGAAGCTTTCTTT.

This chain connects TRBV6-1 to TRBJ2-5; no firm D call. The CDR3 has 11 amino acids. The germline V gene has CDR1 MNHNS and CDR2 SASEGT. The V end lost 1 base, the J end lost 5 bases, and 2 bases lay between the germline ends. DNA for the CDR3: TGTGCCAGCAGTGAAGGGGAGACCCAGTACTTC. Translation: CASSEGETQYF.

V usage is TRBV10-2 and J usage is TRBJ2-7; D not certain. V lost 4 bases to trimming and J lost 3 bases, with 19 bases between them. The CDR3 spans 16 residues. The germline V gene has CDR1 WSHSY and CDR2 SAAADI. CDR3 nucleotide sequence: TGCGCCAGCAGTGCAATCGGGTCGCCTAGAGGCTACGAGCAGTACTTC. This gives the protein CASSAIGSPRGYEQYF.

DNA for the CDR3: TGTGCCAGCAGCCCTCGGGACAGGGCCTACGAGCAGTACTTC. This encodes CASSPRDRAYEQYF. The chain recombines TRBV7-9 with TRBJ2-7; 9 positions agree with TRBD1. J was trimmed by 2 bases and V by 5 bases; bases with no gene match: 4. This CDR3 comprises 14 residues. Germline V gene sequence: CDR1 SEHNR, CDR2 FQNEAQ (reference sequence).

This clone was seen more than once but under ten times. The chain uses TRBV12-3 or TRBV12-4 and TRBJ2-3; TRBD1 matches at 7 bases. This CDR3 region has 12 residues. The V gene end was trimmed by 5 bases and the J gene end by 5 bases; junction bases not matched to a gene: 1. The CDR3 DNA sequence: TGTGCCAGCAGTCCAGGGGGAGATACGCAGTATTTT. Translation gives CASSPGGDTQYF.

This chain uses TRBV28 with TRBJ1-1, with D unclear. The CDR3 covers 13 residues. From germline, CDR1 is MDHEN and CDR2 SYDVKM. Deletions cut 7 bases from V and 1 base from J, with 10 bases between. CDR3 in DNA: TGTGCCAGCAAAAAGAGAGGGAACACTGAAGCTTTCTTT. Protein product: CASKKRGNTEAFF.

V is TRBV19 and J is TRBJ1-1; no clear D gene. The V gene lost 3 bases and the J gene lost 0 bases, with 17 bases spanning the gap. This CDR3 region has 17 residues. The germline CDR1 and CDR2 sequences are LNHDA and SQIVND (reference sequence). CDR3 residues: CASSIGQLYWMNTEAFF. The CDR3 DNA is TGTGCCAGTAGTATTGGGCAGCTATATTGGATGAACACTGAAGCTTTCTTT.